A selection of T cell receptor beta chains follows, all from one sample in a study of blood T cell repertoires in COVID-19. Clones were read by immunoSEQ multiplex PCR, and TCRdb kept only the in-frame ones, dropping some. The repertoire holds 150,000 to 200,000 clones, with around 82% as singletons. Sequencing input: PBMCs or T cells enriched from blood (not recorded which). The origin of the receptors is a woman aged 55-69 years with acute COVID-19. Each CDR3 is given with its conserved first and last residue. Fields, in order: V gene, D gene, clone size, J gene, CDR3 DNA, CDR3 protein. D genes are given only for firm matches. A row's size may be missing; if present it is once, few, many or a size class.

TRBV6-6	-	-	TRBJ2-7	TGTGCCAGCAGTTACTCATCCGCGGGACCCTACGAGCAGTACTTC	CASSYSSAGPYEQYF
TRBV9	-	-	TRBJ2-7	TGTGCCAGCAGCGTAGCGGGATGGCGCGAGCAGTACTTC	CASSVAGWREQYF
TRBV12-5	-	-	TRBJ1-5	TGTGCTAGTGGTTTGGCCCCGGGGGGGGCCCAGCATTTT	CASGLAPGGAQHF
TRBV10-3	TRBD1	-	TRBJ2-7	TGTGCCATCTGGGGACAGGGTGCCAACGAGCAGTACTTC	CAIWGQGANEQYF
TRBV6-5	TRBD1	-	TRBJ2-2	TGTGCCAGCAGCAACCAGGGGGCGGGCGGGGAGCTGTTTTTT	CASSNQGAGGELFF
TRBV12-5	TRBD1	few	TRBJ1-2	TGTGCTAGTGGCCCACCCGTGGGACAGGGGGGCTATGGCTACACCTTC	CASGPPVGQGGYGYTF
TRBV4-3	TRBD2	-	TRBJ2-1	TGCGCCAGCAGCCAATTTAGCGGGGGCGAACCCCACAATGAGCAGTTCTTC	CASSQFSGGEPHNEQFF
TRBV5-6	-	-	TRBJ2-2	TGTGCCAGCAGCGAATTGCAGACAGGAGCGAACACCGGGGAGCTGTTTTTT	CASSELQTGANTGELFF
TRBV6-5	-	-	TRBJ2-5	TGTGCCAGCAGATTGACGGGACAACGCGAGACCCAGTACTTC	CASRLTGQRETQYF
TRBV3-1/TRBV3-2	-	-	TRBJ1-4	TGTGCCAGCAGCCTTTCGGTGGACAGCCTACTGTTTTTT	CASSLSVDSLLFF
TRBV5-4	-	-	TRBJ1-5	TGTGCCAGCAGCAAGGACCAGGGCTCCAATCAGCCCCAGCATTTT	CASSKDQGSNQPQHF
TRBV9	-	-	TRBJ2-2	TGTGCCAGCAGCGTAAGTAGGAACACCGGGGAGCTGTTTTTT	CASSVSRNTGELFF
TRBV5-1	-	-	TRBJ2-2	TGCGCCAGCAGCCCAGGGACTGCGGGCGGGGAGCTGTTTTTT	CASSPGTAGGELFF
TRBV3-1/TRBV3-2	TRBD2	-	TRBJ2-7	TGTGCCAGCAGCCAGGTTAGCGGGAGGGAGGGCTACGAGCAGTACTTC	CASSQVSGREGYEQYF
TRBV4-3	-	-	TRBJ1-6	TGCGCCAGCAGCCAGAGCGGTTCACCCCTCCACTTT	CASSQSGSPLHF
TRBV30	-	-	TRBJ1-2	TGTGCCTGGAGTTCCGGAGGGTATGGCTACACCTTC	CAWSSGGYGYTF
TRBV7-2	-	-	TRBJ2-3	TGTGCCAGCAGCTTCGGGGGCACAGATACGCAGTATTTT	CASSFGGTDTQYF
TRBV4-2	TRBD1	-	TRBJ2-3	TGTGCCAGCAGCCACCCGAAGAATTTAGGGGGCCGCACAGATACGCAGTATTTT	CASSHPKNLGGRTDTQYF
TRBV5-1	TRBD1	-	TRBJ1-1	TGCGCCAGCAGCTTGCAGGGGGCGGGCACTGAAGCTTTCTTT	CASSLQGAGTEAFF
TRBV6-5	TRBD2	-	TRBJ2-7	TGTGCCAGCAGCAGGACTTGGACTAGCGGGAACGAGCAGTACTTC	CASSRTWTSGNEQYF